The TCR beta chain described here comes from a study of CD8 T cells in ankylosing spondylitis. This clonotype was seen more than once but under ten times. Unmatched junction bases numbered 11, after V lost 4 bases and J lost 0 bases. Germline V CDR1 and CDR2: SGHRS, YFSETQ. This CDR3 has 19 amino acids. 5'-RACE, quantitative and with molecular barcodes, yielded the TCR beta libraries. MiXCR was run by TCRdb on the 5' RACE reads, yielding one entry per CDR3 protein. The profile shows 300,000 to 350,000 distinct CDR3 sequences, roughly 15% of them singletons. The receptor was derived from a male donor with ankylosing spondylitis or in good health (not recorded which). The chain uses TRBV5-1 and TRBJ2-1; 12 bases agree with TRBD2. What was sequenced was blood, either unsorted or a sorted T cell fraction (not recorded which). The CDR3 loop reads CASSPRGTSGPSSYNEQFF. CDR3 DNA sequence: TGCGCCAGCAGCCCGAGGGGGACTAGCGGGCCAAGCTCCTACAATGAGCAGTTCTTC.